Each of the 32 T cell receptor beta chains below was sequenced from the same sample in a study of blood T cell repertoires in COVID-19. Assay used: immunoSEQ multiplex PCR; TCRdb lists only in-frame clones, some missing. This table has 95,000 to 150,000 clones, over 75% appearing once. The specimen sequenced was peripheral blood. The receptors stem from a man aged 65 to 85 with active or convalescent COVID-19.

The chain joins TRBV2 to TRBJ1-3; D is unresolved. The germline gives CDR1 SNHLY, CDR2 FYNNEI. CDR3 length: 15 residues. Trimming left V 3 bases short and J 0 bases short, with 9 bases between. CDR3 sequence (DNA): TGTGCCAGCAGTGAGCTACAGTACTCTGGAAACACCATATATTTT. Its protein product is CASSELQYSGNTIYF.

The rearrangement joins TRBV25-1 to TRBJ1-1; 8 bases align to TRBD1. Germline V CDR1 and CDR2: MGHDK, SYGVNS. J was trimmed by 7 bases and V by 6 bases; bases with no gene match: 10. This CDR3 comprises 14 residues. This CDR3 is CASSLRGQGFEAFF. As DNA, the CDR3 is TGTGCCAGCAGCCTCAGGGGGCAGGGGTTTGAAGCTTTCTTT.

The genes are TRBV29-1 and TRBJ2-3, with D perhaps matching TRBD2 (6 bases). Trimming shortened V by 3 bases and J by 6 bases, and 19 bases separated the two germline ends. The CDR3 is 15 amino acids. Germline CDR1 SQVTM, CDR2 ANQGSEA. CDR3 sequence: CSVDWIAEHQDTQYF. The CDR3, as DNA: TGCAGCGTTGATTGGATAGCGGAGCATCAGGATACGCAGTATTTT.

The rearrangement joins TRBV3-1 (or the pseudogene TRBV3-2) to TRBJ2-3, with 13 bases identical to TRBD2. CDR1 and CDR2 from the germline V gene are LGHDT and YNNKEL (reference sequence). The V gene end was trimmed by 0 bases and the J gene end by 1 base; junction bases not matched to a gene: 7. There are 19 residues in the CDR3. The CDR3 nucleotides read TGTGCCAGCAGCCAAGATTTGACTAGCGGGAGGAGGGGCACAGATACGCAGTATTTT. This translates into CASSQDLTSGRRGTDTQYF.

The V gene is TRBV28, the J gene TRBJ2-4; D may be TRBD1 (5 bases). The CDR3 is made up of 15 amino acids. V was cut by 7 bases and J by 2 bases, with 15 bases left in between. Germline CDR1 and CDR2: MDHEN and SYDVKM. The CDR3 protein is CASTRQSQPKNIQYF. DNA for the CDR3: TGTGCCAGCACCAGACAGTCCCAACCCAAAAACATTCAGTACTTC.

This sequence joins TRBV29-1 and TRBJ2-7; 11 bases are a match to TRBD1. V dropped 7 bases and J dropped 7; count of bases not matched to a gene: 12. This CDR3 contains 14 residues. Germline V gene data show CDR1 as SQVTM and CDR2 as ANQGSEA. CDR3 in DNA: TGCAGCGCCAGCTCCGGGACAGGGGGTAGAGAGCAGTACTTC. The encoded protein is CSASSGTGGREQYF.

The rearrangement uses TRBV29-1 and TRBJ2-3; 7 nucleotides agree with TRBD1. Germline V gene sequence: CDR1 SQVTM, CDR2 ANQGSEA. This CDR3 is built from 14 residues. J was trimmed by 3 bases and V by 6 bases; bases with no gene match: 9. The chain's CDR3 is CSVMTGIETDTQYF. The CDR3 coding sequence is TGCAGCGTAATGACAGGGATCGAGACAGATACGCAGTATTTT.

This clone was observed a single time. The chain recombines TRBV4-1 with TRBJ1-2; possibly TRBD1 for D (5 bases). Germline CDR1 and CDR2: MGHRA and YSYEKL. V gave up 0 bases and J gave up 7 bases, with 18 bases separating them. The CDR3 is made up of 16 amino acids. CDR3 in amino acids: CASSQEGRFGGGGYTF. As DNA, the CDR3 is TGCGCCAGCAGCCAAGAGGGTCGGTTCGGGGGAGGTGGCTACACCTTC.

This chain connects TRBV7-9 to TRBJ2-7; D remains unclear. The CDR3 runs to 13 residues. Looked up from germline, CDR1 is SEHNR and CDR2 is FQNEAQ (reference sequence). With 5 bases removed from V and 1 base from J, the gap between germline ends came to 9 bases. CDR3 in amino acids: CASSLTLSYEQYF. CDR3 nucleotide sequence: TGTGCCAGCAGCCTAACGCTTTCCTACGAGCAGTACTTC.

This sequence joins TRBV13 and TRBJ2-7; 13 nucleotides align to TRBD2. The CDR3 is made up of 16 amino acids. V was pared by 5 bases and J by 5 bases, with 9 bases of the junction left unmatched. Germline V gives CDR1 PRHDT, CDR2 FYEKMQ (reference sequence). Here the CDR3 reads CASSPGLAGAMDEQYF. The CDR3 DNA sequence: TGTGCCAGCAGCCCCGGACTAGCGGGAGCCATGGACGAGCAGTACTTC.

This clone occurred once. The CDR3 coding sequence is TGTGCCAGCAGCTTACTCCAGGGGGCGAATCAAGCCCAGCATTTT. Its translation is CASSLLQGANQAQHF. The V and J genes are TRBV5-6 and TRBJ1-5, with 8 positions matching TRBD1. With 2 bases clipped from V and 11 bases from J, the junction kept 12 bases outside the gene matches. Germline V gene data show CDR1 as SGHDT and CDR2 as YYEEEE. The CDR3 has 15 amino acids.

CDR3 nucleotide sequence: TGTGCCAGCAGCTTAGGGACAGGGGGAGGCACAGATACGCAGTATTTT. It is translated as CASSLGTGGGTDTQYF. V gene TRBV7-9 combines with J gene TRBJ2-3; 10 nucleotides match TRBD1. Losses at the gene ends were 1 base for V and 1 base for J; bases not matched to a gene: 2. The germline CDR1 and CDR2 sequences are SEHNR and FQNEAQ (reference sequence). This CDR3 has 16 residues.

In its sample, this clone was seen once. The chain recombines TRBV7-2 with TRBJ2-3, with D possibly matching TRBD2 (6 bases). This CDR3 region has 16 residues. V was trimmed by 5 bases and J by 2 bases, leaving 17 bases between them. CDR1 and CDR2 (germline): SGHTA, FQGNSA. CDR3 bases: TGTGCCAGCAGCCAAACCGGGACTCTAACCACAGATACGCAGTATTTT. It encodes CASSQTGTLTTDTQYF. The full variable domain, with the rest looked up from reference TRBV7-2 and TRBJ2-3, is GAGVSQSPSNKVTEKGKDVELRCDPISGHTALYWYRQSLGQGLEFLIYFQGNSAPDKSGLPSDRFSAERTGGSVSTLTIQRTQQEDSAVYLCASSQTGTLTTDTQYFGPGTRLTVL.

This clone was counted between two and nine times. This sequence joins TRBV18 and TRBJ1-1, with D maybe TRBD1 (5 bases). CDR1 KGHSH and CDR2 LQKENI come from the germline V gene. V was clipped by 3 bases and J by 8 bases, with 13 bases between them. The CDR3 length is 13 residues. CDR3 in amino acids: CASSPDPGREAFF. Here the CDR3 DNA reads TGTGCCAGCTCACCTGATCCAGGGAGGGAAGCTTTCTTT.

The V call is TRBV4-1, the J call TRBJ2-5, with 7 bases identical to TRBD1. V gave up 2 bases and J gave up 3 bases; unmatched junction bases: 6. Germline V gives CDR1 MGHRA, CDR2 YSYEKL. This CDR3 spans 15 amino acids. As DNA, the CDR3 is TGCGCCAGCAGCCAACGGGACAGATGGAAAGAGACCCAGTACTTC. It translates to CASSQRDRWKETQYF.

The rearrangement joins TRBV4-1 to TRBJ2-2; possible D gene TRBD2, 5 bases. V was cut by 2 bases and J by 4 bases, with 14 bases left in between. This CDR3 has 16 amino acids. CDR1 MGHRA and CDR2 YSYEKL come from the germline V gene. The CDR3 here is CASSQPRSAGTGELFF. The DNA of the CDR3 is TGCGCCAGCAGCCAACCCCGGTCGGCGGGCACCGGGGAGCTGTTTTTT.

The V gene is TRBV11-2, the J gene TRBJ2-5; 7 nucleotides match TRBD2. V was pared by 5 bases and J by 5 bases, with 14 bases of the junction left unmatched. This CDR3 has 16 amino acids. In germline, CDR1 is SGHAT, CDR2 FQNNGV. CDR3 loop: CASSEGPAGRLETQYF. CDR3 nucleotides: TGTGCCAGCAGCGAGGGGCCAGCGGGGCGGTTGGAGACCCAGTACTTC.

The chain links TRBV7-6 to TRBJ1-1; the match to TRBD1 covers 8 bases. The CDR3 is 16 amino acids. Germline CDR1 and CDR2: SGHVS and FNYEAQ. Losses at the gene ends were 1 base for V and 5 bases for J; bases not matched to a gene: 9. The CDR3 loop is CASSLDVQGAETEAFF. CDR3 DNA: TGTGCCAGCAGCTTAGACGTTCAGGGGGCGGAAACTGAAGCTTTCTTT.

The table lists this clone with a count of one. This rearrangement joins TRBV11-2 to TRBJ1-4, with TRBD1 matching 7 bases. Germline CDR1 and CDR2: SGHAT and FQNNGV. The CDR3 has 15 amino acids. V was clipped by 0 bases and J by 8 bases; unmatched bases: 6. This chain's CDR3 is CASSLDRQGNEKLFF. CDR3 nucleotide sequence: TGTGCCAGCAGCTTAGATCGACAGGGTAACGAAAAACTGTTTTTT. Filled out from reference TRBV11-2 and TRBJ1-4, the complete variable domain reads EAGVAQSPRYKIIEKRQSVAFWCNPISGHATLYWYQQILGQGPKLLIQFQNNGVVDDSQLPKDRFSAERLKGVDSTLKIQPAKLEDSAVYLCASSLDRQGNEKLFFGSGTQLSVL.

The CDR3 region is CASSARQGMSYNEQFF. The CDR3 DNA sequence: TGTGCCAGCTCAGCCCGACAGGGGATGTCCTACAATGAGCAGTTCTTC. This chain joins TRBV18 and TRBJ2-1, with 8 bases matching TRBD1. After removal of 5 bases from V and 1 base from J, the junction contained 7 bases not matched to a gene. CDR3 length: 16 residues. Germline CDR1 KGHSH, CDR2 LQKENI.

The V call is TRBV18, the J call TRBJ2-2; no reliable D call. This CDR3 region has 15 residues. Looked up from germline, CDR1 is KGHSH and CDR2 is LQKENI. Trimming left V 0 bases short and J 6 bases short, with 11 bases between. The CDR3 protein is CASSPPAKAAGELFF. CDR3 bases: TGTGCCAGCTCACCACCGGCAAAGGCGGCCGGGGAGCTGTTTTTT. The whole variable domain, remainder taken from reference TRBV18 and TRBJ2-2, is NAGVMQNPRHLVRRRGQEARLRCSPMKGHSHVYWYRQLPEEGLKFMVYLQKENIIDESGMPKERFSAEFPKEGPSILRIQQVVRGDSAAYFCASSPPAKAAGELFFGEGSRLTVL.

CDR3 in DNA: TGTGCCAGCAGTTTCCCCGGTTACAATGAGCAGTTCTTC. It yields the protein CASSFPGYNEQFF. V is TRBV12-3 or TRBV12-4 and J is TRBJ2-1; D gene uncertain. CDR3 length equals 13 residues. Trimming cost V 3 bases and J 4 bases, with 7 bases left between them.

CDR3 in amino acids: CASSLGGAGNQPQHF. In DNA, the CDR3 is TGTGCCAGCAGCTTAGGGGGCGCGGGCAATCAGCCCCAGCATTTT. The chain uses TRBV5-6 and TRBJ1-5; TRBD1 agrees at 7 bases. V lost 2 bases to trimming and J lost 2 bases; unmatched junction nucleotides: 4. The germline V gene encodes CDR1 SGHDT and CDR2 YYEEEE. This CDR3 has 15 residues.

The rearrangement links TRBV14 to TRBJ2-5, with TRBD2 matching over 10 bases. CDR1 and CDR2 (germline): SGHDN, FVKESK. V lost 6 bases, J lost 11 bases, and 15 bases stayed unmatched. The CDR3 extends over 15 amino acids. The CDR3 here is CASSLSSGSLGEQYF. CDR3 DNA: TGTGCCAGCAGTCTCTCTAGCGGGAGCCTGGGGGAGCAGTACTTC.

The CDR3 DNA is TGTGCCAGCTCATCGGGGGTGGGTGGGAACACTGAAGCTTTCTTT. Its protein product is CASSSGVGGNTEAFF. V gene TRBV18 combines with J gene TRBJ1-1; D is perhaps TRBD1 (5 bases). The V and J ends lost 5 bases and 1 base respectively, with 14 bases between them. CDR3 length equals 15 residues. CDR1 is KGHSH, CDR2 LQKENI, per germline.

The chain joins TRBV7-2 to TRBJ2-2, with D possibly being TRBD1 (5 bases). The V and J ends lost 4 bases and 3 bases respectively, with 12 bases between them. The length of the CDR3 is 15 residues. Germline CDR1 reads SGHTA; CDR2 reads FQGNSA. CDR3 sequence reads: CASSSLPGYTGELFF. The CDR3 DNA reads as TGTGCCAGCAGCTCCCTCCCAGGGTACACCGGGGAGCTGTTTTTT.

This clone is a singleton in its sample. The CDR3 region is CSVKGETGFTGELFF. Written as DNA, the CDR3 is TGCAGCGTAAAAGGGGAGACAGGGTTCACCGGGGAGCTGTTTTTT. This rearrangement joins TRBV29-1 to TRBJ2-2; 7 bases are a match to TRBD1. CDR1 is SQVTM, CDR2 ANQGSEA, per germline. Trimming took 6 bases from V and 4 from J; bases not matched to a gene: 11. The CDR3 contains 15 residues.

CDR3 bases: TGCAGCGTTACCTTAGGGGACTTGGAAGCGTTCTTC. Amino acid sequence: CSVTLGDLEAFF. The chain carries TRBV29-1 and TRBJ2-1; possibly TRBD2 for D (6 bases). Trimming left V 5 bases short and J 15 bases short, with 20 bases between. The CDR3 is 12 residues long. The germline gives CDR1 SQVTM, CDR2 ANQGSEA.

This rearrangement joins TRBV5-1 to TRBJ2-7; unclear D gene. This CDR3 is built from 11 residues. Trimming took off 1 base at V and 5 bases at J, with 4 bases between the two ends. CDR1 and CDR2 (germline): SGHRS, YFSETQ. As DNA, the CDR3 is TGCGCCAGCAGCTTGACGGACGAGCAGTACTTC. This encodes CASSLTDEQYF.

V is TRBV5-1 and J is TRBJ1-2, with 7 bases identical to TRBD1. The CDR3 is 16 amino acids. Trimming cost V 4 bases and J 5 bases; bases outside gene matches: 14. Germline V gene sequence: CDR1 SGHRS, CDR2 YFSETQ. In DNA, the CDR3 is TGCGCCAGCAGCCTAAACTCCGGGACAGAGGAATATGGCTACACCTTC. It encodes CASSLNSGTEEYGYTF.

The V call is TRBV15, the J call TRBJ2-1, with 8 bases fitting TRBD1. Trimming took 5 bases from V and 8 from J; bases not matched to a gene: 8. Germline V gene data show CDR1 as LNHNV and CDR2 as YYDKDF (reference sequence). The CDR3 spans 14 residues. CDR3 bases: TGTGCCACCAGCCCGGGGCGGGACAGGTATGAGCAGTTCTTC. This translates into CATSPGRDRYEQFF. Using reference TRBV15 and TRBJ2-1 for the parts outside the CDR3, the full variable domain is DAMVIQNPRYQVTQFGKPVTLSCSQTLNHNVMYWYQQKSSQAPKLLFHYYDKDFNNEADTPDNFQSRRPNTSFCFLDIRSPGLGDTAMYLCATSPGRDRYEQFFGPGTRLTVL.

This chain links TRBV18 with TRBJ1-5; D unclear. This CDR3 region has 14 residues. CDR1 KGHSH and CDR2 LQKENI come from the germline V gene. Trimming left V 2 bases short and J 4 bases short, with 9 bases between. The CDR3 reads CASSPLQTNQPQHF. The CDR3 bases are TGTGCCAGCTCACCATTGCAGACTAATCAGCCCCAGCATTTT.